This entry features one T cell receptor beta chain sequence. Assay: immunoSEQ multiplex PCR; the TCRdb copy retains only in-frame clones and omits some. This sample carries about 14,000 clones, just under 95% of them seen once, and the ten largest clones take about 0.75%. The sample is drawn from a study of graft-versus-host responses after intestinal transplantation. The overall study: Every one of the recipients received anti-thymocyte globulin induction and afterwards took tacrolimus and steroids for about 3 years.

Germline values: CDR1 SGHTA, CDR2 FQGTGA. The ends lost 1 base at V and 0 bases at J; junction bases unmatched: 10. CDR3 size: 18 residues. The sequence derives from a human patient who received an intestinal transplant, so some T cells may come from the graft donor. Source: PBMCs, taken 9 days after transplant. The genes are TRBV7-3 and TRBJ2-3, with 7 bases identical to TRBD2. The CDR3 region has the DNA TGTGCCAGCAGCTTAATCGGGCCGCGGGGGTATAGCACAGATACGCAGTATTTT. This encodes CASSLIGPRGYSTDTQYF. Together with reference TRBV7-3 and TRBJ2-3, the CDR3 gives the full variable domain: GAGVSQTPSNKVTEKGKYVELRCDPISGHTALYWYRQSLGQGPEFLIYFQGTGAADDSGLPNDRFFAVRPEGSVSTLKIQRTERGDSAVYLCASSLIGPRGYSTDTQYFGPGTRLTVL.